The 2 T cell receptor beta chains below all came from one sample that was sequenced in a study of blood T cell repertoires in COVID-19. Generated by immunoSEQ multiplex PCR, the TCRdb table keeps only in-frame clones and is missing some. The table records hundreds of thousands of clones, over 65% of them present only once. Sequences were obtained from peripheral blood. The receptors stem from a woman aged 70-85 years with active or convalescent COVID-19.

There are a few counts of this clone. Other DNA sequences in this sample translate to the same CDR3. This chain links TRBV5-4 with TRBJ2-7; 8 positions agree with TRBD1. CDR1 is SGHNT and CDR2 is YYREEE in the germline V gene (reference sequence). The V and J ends lost 7 bases and 2 bases, in that order; junction bases with no gene match: 8. The CDR3 is 14 amino acids. In nucleotides, the CDR3 is TGTGCCAGCTCCCCCGGGACAGGTACCTACGAGCAGTACTTC. It specifies CASSPGTGTYEQYF.

The CDR3: CASSRILSPGQGDGEQFF. For the CDR3, the DNA is TGTGCCAGCAGCCGAATCCTCAGTCCGGGACAGGGGGATGGGGAGCAGTTCTTC. The rearrangement joins TRBV4-2 to TRBJ2-1; TRBD1 agrees at 11 bases. V shed 4 bases, J shed 10 bases, and the junction held 18 bases outside the gene matches. The V gene's germline CDR1 is LGHNA and CDR2 YNFKEQ. The CDR3 has 18 amino acids.